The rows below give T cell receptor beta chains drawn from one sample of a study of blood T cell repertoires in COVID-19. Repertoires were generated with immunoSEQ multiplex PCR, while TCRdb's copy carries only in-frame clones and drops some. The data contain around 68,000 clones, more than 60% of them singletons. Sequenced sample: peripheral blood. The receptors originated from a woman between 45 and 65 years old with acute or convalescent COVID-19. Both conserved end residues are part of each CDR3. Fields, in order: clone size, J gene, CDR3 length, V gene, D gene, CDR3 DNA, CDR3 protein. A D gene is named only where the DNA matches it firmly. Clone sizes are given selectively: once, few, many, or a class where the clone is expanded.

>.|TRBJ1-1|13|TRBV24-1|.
TGTGCCACCAGTGATTTCCGGGGGGCTGCGGCTTTCTTT
CATSDFRGAAAFF
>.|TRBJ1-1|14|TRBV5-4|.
TGTGCCAGCACATCCTTGACAATGAACACTGAAGCTTTCTTT
CASTSLTMNTEAFF
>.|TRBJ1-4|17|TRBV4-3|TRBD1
TGCGCCAGCAGCCAGACAGGACAGGCTGCAACTAATGAAAAACTGTTTTTT
CASSQTGQAATNEKLFF
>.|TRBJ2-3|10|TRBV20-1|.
TGCAGTGCTAGCGCGGATACGCAGTATTTT
CSASADTQYF
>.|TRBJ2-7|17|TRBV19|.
TGTGCCAGTAGTGCCCTAGGCGTCCCCGAACCCTCCTACGAGCAGTACTTC
CASSALGVPEPSYEQYF
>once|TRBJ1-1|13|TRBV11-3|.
TGTGCCAGCAGCTATACCGGGAACACTGAAGCTTCCTTT
CASSYTGNTEASF
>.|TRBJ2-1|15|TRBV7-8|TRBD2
TGTGCCAGCAGCTTATCCGGGGGGGGATACAATGAGCAGTTCTTC
CASSLSGGGYNEQFF
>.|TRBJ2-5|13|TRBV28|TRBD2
TGTGCCAGCAGGCCGACTAGCTATGAGACCCAGTACTTC
CASRPTSYETQYF
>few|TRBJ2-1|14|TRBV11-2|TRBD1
TGTGCCAGCAGCTTTCGACAGGGTCTGAATGAGCAGTTCTTC
CASSFRQGLNEQFF
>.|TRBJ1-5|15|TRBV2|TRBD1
TGTGCCAGCAGTGAAAGACAGGGGGTCGCTCAGCCCCAGCATTTT
CASSERQGVAQPQHF
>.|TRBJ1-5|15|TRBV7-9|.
TGTGCCAGCAGCTTAGCTTCAGGGTCGGATCAGCCCCAGCATTTT
CASSLASGSDQPQHF
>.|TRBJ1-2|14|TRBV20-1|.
TGCAGTGCTAGTTTGACTGAGACTAACTATGGCTACACCTTC
CSASLTETNYGYTF
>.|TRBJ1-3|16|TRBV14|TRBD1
TGTGCCAGCAGTCTACCGGGACAGCAATCTGGAAACACCATATATTTT
CASSLPGQQSGNTIYF
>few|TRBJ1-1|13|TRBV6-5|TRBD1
TGTGCCAGCAGCCCCAGGGGGGACACTGAAGCTTTCTTT
CASSPRGDTEAFF
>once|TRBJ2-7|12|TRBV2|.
TGTGCCAGCAGGCCCAGCTCCTACGAGCAGTACTTC
CASRPSSYEQYF
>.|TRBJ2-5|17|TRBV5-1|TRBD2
TGCGCCAGCAGCTTGGCCCGGACTAGCGGGAGTAGTGAGACCCAGTACTTC
CASSLARTSGSSETQYF
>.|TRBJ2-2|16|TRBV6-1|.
TGTGCCAGCAGTGAACTACGACAGGCGAACACCGGGGAGCTGTTTTTT
CASSELRQANTGELFF
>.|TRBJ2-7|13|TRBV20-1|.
TGCAGTGCTAGTATCGGGGGGCAAGGGGAGCAGTACTTC
CSASIGGQGEQYF
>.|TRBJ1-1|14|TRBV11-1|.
TGTGCCAGCAGCTACCGGGAAACGGACACTGAAGCTTTCTTT
CASSYRETDTEAFF
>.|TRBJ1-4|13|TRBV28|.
TGTGCCACCGAAACAGCAACTAATGAAAAACTGTTTTTT
CATETATNEKLFF
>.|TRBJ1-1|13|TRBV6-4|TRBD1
TGTGCCAGCAGGATGGACAGGGCCACTGAAGCTTTCTTT
CASRMDRATEAFF
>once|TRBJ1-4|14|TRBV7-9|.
TGTGCCAGCAGGTCTGCGGGGGGAAATGAAAAACTGTTTTTT
CASRSAGGNEKLFF
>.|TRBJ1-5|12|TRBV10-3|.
TGTGCCATCAGTGCCACTAATCAGCCCCAGCATTTT
CAISATNQPQHF
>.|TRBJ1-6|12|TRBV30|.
TGTGCCTGGACAGTCTATAATTCACCCCTCCACTTT
CAWTVYNSPLHF
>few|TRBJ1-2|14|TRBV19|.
TGTGCCAGTAGTTTAACAGCAGCTAACTATGGCTACACCTTC
CASSLTAANYGYTF
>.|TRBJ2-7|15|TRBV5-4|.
TGTGCCAGCAGCTTGGTTTCCGGGGGCTCCTACGAGCAGTACTTC
CASSLVSGGSYEQYF
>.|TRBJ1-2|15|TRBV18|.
TGTGCCAGCTCACCCGGAGGGAAGCGAGGCTATGGCTACACCTTC
CASSPGGKRGYGYTF
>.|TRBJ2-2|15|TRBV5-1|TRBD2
TGCGCCAGCAGACCCTTAGCGGGAGGGACCGGGGAGCTGTTTTTT
CASRPLAGGTGELFF
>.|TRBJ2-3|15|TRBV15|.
TGTGCCACCAGCAGAGATTCAATGGGCGCAGATACGCAGTATTTT
CATSRDSMGADTQYF
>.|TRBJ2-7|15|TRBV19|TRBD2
TGTGCCAGTAGTATTTTGGCTAGCGGGGGATTCGAGCAGTACTTC
CASSILASGGFEQYF
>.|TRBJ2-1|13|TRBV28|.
TGTGCCAGCAGATATGGTCTAAACAATGAGCAGTTCTTC
CASRYGLNNEQFF
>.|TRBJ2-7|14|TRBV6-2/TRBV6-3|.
TGTGCCAGCAGTTACTCCGAGATTTCCTACGAGCAGTACTTC
CASSYSEISYEQYF
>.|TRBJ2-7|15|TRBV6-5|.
TGTGCCAGCCCGGCAGGGCCCCATTTTTCCTACGAGCAGTACTTC
CASPAGPHFSYEQYF
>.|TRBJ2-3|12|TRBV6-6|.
TGTGCCAGCAGTTACTCCCGGGATACGCAGTATTTT
CASSYSRDTQYF
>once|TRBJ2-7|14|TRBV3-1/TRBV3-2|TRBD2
TGTGCCAGCAGCCTCGGACGGGGAGCGGGAGAGCAGTACTTC
CASSLGRGAGEQYF
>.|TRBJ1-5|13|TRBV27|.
TGTGCCACCGGGCAGGGGAGGGATCAGCCCCAGCATTTT
CATGQGRDQPQHF
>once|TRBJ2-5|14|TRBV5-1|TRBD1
TGCGCCAGCAGCCAAGGACAGGACGAAGAGACCCAGTACTTC
CASSQGQDEETQYF
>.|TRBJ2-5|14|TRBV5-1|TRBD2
TGCGCCAGCAGCTTTGGACTAGCAAAAGAGACCCAGTACTTC
CASSFGLAKETQYF
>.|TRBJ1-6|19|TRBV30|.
TGTGCCTGGAGTTCGACTTGGCCTGATTTTGAGGCAGGGAATTCACCCCTCCACTTT
CAWSSTWPDFEAGNSPLHF
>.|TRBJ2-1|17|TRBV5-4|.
TGTGCCAGCAGCTTGCGAAGCGGGCCTAGCTCCTACAATGAGCAGTTCTTC
CASSLRSGPSSYNEQFF
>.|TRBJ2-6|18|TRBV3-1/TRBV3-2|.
TGTGCCAGCAGCCCAAGACAGGTTTTAAGCTCTGGGGCCAACGTCCTGACTTTC
CASSPRQVLSSGANVLTF
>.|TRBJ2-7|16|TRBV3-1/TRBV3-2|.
TGTGCCAGCAGCCATGCTCCTCTTAGCGGTACCTACGAGCAGTACTTC
CASSHAPLSGTYEQYF
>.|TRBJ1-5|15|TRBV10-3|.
TGTGCCATCAGTGAGTTAGGGGTGGGCAATCAGCCCCAGCATTTT
CAISELGVGNQPQHF
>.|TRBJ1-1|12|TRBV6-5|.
TGTGCCAGCAGTTGGACAGATACTGAAGCTTTCTTT
CASSWTDTEAFF
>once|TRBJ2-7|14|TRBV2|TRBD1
TGTGCCAGCAGTGGACAGGGGGCTGGCGACGAGCAGTACTTC
CASSGQGAGDEQYF
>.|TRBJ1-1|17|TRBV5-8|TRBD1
TGTGCCAGCAGCTTGTCCGCCGGGACAGGGATGAACACTGAAGCTTTCTTT
CASSLSAGTGMNTEAFF
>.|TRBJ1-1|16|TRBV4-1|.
TGCGCCAGCAGCCAAGATCCAGCAGGGGCGAACACTGAAGCTTTCTTT
CASSQDPAGANTEAFF
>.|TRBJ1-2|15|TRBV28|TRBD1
TGTGCCAGCAGTTCGACAGGGGGCTTTAACTATGGCTACACCTTC
CASSSTGGFNYGYTF
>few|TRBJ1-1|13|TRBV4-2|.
TGTGCCAGCCAGGGGAACAGGAACACTGAAGCTTTCTTT
CASQGNRNTEAFF
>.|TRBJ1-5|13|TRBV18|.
TGTGCCAGCTCAATGGGGCCTTATCAGCCCCAGCATTTT
CASSMGPYQPQHF
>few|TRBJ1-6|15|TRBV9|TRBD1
TGTGCCAGCAGCATGGGACAGGGATTTAATTCACCCCTCCACTTT
CASSMGQGFNSPLHF
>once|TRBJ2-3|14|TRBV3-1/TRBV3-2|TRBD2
TGTGCCAGCCCTGCCCTAGCGGGCACAGATACGCAGTATTTT
CASPALAGTDTQYF
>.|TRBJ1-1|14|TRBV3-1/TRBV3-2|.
TGTGCCAGCAGCTTCTCCGGGGGGCAGACTGAAGCTTTCTTT
CASSFSGGQTEAFF
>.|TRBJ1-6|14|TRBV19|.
TGTGCCAGTAGTATCCGGGGGTATAATTCACCCCTCCACTTT
CASSIRGYNSPLHF
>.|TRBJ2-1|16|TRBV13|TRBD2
TGTGCCAGCAGCTTATTCGGCGGGAGGGCGTACAATGAGCAGTTCTTC
CASSLFGGRAYNEQFF